The T cell receptor beta chain under discussion was sequenced for a study of response to subunit inactivated influenza vaccine. A few counts support this clonotype. The antigen is unknown. TCRdb used MiXCR to reprocess the RT-PCR reads, holding one entry per CDR3 protein. The sample contains over 400,000 distinct CDR3 sequences, around 13% of which appear only once. The length of the CDR3 is 15 residues. The germline V gene encodes CDR1 LNHDA and CDR2 SQIVND (reference sequence). Losses at the gene ends were 5 bases for V and 2 bases for J; bases not matched to a gene: 6. Overall study results and limits: Every seasonal influenza vaccination brings in few new T cells, the authors suggested.

The chain uses TRBV19 and TRBJ2-5; 9 positions match TRBD1. The sequences come from PBMCs from blood, collected 45 days after vaccination. This clonotype was sampled from a man aged 45-65 years who received an inactivated influenza vaccine. The CDR3 region has the DNA TGTGCCAGTAGTCCCGGACAGGGGTGGCAAGAGACCCAGTACTTC. It yields the protein CASSPGQGWQETQYF.